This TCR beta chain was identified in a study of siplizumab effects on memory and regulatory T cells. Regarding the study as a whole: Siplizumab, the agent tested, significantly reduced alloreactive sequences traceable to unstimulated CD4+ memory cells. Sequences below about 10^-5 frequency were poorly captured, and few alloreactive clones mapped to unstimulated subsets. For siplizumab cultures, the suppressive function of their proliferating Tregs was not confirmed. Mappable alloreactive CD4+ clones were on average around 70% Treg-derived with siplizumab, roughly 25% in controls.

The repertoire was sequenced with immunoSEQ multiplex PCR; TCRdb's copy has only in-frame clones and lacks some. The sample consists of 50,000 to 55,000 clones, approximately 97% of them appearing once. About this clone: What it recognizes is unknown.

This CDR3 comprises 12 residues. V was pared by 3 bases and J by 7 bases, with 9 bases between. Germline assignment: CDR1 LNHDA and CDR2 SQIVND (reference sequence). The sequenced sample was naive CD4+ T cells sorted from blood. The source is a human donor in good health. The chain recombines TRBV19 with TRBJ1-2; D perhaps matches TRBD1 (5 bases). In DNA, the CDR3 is TGTGCCAGTAGTATGTTAGGGGCTGGCTACACCTTC. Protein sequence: CASSMLGAGYTF.